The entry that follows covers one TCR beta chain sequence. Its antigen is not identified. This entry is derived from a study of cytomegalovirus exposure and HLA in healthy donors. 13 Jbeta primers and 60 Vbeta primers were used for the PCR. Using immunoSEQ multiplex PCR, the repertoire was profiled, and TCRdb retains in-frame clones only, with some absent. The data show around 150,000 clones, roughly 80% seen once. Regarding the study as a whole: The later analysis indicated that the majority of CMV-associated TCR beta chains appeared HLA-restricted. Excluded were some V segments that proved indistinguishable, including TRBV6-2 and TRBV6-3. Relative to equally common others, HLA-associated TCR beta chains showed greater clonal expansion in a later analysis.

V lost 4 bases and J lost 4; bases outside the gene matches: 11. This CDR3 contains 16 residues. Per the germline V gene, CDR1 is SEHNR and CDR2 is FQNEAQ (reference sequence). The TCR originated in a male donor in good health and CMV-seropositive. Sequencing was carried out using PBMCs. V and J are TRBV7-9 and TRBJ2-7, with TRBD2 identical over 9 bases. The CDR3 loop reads CASSWGAGGKDYEQYF. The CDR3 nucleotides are TGTGCCAGCAGCTGGGGGGCGGGAGGGAAAGATTACGAGCAGTACTTC. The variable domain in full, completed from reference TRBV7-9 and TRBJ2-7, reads DTGVSQNPRHKITKRGQNVTFRCDPISEHNRLYWYRQTLGQGPEFLTYFQNEAQLEKSRLLSDRFSAERPKGSFSTLEIQRTEQGDSAMYLCASSWGAGGKDYEQYFGPGTRLTVT.